These 5 T cell receptor beta chains were all obtained from the same sample, sequenced in a study of prognosis after radiotherapy for stage I lung cancer. The TCR beta CDR3 region was amplified from genomic DNA, with two rounds of multiplex PCR being used for the amplification. Amplification in first-round PCR relied on primers specific to each TRBV and TRBJ gene. TCRdb called the multiplex PCR reads again in MiXCR, with one record for every CDR3 protein. Here the sample spans approximately 28,000 distinct CDR3 sequences, around 43% being singletons. This sample comprised PBMCs, obtained before or after stereotactic body radiation therapy (not recorded which). The source of these receptors is a donor over 45 with non-small cell lung cancer.

In the case of this clonotype: A much larger clone is a single base away; this may be a read error. V usage is TRBV5-4 and J usage is TRBJ2-1; a weak D match, TRBD1 (5 bases). CDR3 size: 12 residues. With 4 bases removed from V and 10 bases from J, the gap between germline ends came to 12 bases. The germline CDR1 and CDR2 sequences are SGHNT and YYREEE (reference sequence). The CDR3 DNA is TGTGCCAGCAGCACACAGGTGGACGAGCAGTTCTTC. It specifies CASSTQVDEQFF.

This clonotype was detected ten times or more. A read error may explain this, as a much larger clone is one base away. The chain has TRBV7-8 and TRBJ2-7, with D hard to call. Germline loops: CDR1 SGHVS, CDR2 FQNEAQ. This CDR3 has 11 residues. The CDR3 bases are TGTGCCAGCAGCTTAGAATACGGGCAGTACTTC. As protein: CASSLEYGQYF.

As regards this clonotype: An end of the junction differs from the germline gene, which may be a read error. The chain couples TRBV20-1 to TRBJ2-1; D is perhaps TRBD2 (5 bases). The CDR3 covers 16 residues. Germline values: CDR1 DFQATT, CDR2 SNEGSKA (reference sequence). The DNA of the CDR3 is TGCAGTACTAGATATTACACGGGCCTGATGTTGGATGAGCAGTTCTTC. Amino acid sequence: CSTRYYTGLMLDEQFF.

J is TRBJ2-7 and V is TRBV7-6; D is possibly TRBD1 (5 bases). CDR1 and CDR2 from the germline V gene are SGHVS and FNYEAQ. This CDR3 has 15 residues. V was trimmed by 5 bases and J by 0 bases, leaving 14 bases between them. The CDR3 DNA sequence: TGTGCCAGCAGCACGCTGGACACCTTCTCCTACGAGCAGTACTTC. Its translation is CASSTLDTFSYEQYF.

This clonotype was picked up a small number of times. This sequence may be a read error, since a much larger clone differs from it by one base. The V gene is TRBV10-3, the J gene TRBJ2-1, with 10 bases fitting TRBD2. This CDR3 comprises 17 residues. The germline gives CDR1 ENHRY, CDR2 SYGVKD. CDR3 amino acids: CAISESGAGGTYNEHFF. CDR3 DNA sequence: TGTGCCATCAGTGAGTCGGGAGCGGGGGGGACCTACAATGAGCATTTCTTC.